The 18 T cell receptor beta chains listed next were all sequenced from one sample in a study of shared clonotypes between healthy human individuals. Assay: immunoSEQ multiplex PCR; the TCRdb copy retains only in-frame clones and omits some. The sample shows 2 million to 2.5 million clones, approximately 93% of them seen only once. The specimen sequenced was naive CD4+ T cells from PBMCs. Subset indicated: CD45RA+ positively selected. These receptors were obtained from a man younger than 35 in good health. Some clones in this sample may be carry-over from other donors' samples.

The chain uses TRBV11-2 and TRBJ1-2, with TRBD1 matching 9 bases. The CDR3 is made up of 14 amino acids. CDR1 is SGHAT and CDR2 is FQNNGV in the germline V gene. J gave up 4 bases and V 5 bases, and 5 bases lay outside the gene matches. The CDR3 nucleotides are TGTGCCAGCAGCCTGACAGGGGGTACCTATGGCTACACCTTC. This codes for CASSLTGGTYGYTF.

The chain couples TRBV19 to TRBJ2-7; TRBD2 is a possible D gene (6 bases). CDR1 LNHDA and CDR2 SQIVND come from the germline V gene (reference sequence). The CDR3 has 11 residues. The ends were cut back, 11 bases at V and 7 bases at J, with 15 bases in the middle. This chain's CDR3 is CASGRDKEQYF. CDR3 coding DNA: TGTGCCTCCGGGCGGGATAAAGAGCAGTACTTC.

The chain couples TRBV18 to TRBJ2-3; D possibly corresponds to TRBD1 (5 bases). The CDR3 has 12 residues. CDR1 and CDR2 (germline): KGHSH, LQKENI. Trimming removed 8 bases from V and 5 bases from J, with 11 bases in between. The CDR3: CASGGREDTQYF. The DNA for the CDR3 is TGTGCCAGCGGTGGCAGGGAAGATACGCAGTATTTT.

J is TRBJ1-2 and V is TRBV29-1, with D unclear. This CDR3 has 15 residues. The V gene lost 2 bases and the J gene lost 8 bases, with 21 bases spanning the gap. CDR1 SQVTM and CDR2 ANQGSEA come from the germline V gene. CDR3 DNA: TGCAGCGTTGAACCACTCGGTCCCGGCGGGTTGGGCTACACCTTC. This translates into CSVEPLGPGGLGYTF.

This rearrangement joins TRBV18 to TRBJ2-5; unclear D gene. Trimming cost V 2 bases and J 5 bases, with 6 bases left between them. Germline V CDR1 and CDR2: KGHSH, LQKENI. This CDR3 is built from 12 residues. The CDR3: CASSPEWETQYF. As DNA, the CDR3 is TGTGCCAGCTCACCAGAGTGGGAGACCCAGTACTTC.

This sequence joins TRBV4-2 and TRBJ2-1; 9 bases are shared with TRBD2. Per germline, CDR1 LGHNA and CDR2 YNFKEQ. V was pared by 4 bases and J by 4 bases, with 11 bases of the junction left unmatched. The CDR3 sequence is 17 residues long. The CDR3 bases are TGTGCCAGCAGCCCCCACTGGACTAGCGAGAAGTACAATGAGCAGTTCTTC. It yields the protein CASSPHWTSEKYNEQFF.

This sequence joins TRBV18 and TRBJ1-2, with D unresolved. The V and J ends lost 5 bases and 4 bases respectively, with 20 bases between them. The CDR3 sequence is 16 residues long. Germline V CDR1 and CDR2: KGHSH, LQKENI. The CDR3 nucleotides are TGTGCCAGCTCAGAGCCCCCCTCGCAAAGACTCTATGGCTACACCTTC. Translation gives CASSEPPSQRLYGYTF.

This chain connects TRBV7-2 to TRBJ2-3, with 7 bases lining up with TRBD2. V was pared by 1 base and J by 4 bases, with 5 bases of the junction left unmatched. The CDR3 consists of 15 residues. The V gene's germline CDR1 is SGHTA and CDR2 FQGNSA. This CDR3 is CASSLGPLAADTQYF. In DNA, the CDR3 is TGTGCCAGCAGCTTAGGGCCCCTAGCGGCAGATACGCAGTATTTT.

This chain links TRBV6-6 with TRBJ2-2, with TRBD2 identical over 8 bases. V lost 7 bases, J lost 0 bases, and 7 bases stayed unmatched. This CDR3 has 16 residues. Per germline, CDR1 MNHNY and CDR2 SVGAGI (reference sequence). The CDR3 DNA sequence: TGTGCCAGCACAAGGCGGGAGGCCCCGAACACCGGGGAGCTGTTTTTT. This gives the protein CASTRREAPNTGELFF.

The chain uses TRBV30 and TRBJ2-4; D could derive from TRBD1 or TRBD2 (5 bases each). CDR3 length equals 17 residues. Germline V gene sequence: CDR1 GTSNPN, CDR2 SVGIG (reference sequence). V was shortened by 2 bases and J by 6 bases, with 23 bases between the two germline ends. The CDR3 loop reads CAWSPEAQDQRGNIQYF. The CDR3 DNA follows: TGTGCCTGGAGTCCCGAGGCCCAGGACCAGAGGGGAAACATTCAGTACTTC.

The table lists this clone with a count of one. The CDR3 DNA reads as TGTGCCAGCAGCTGGGGACTAAGCGGGAACAATGAGCAGTTCTTC. This sequence encodes CASSWGLSGNNEQFF. The rearrangement links TRBV7-3 to TRBJ2-1; TRBD2 agrees at 7 bases. After removal of 4 bases from V and 5 bases from J, the junction contained 8 bases not matched to a gene. The CDR3 extends over 15 amino acids. In germline, CDR1 is SGHTA, CDR2 FQGTGA.

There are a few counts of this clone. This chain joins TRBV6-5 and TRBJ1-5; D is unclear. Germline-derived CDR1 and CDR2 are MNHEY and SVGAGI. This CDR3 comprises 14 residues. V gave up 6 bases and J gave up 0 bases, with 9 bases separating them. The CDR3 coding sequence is TGTGCCAGCAGCGCAACGCTTAGCAATCAGCCCCAGCATTTT. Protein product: CASSATLSNQPQHF.

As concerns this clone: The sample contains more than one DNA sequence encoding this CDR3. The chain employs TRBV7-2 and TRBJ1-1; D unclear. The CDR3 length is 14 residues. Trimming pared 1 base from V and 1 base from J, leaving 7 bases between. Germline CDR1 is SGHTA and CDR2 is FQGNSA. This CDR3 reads CASSLGLGNTEAFF. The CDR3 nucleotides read TGTGCCAGCAGCTTAGGGCTTGGGAACACTGAAGCTTTCTTT.

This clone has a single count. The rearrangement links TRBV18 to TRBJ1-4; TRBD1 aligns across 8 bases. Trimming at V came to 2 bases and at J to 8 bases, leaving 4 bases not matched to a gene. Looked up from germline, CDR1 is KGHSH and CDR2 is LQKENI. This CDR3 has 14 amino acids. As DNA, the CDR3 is TGTGCCAGCTCACCAGCAAGACAGGGGGAAAAACTGTTTTTT. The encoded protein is CASSPARQGEKLFF.

CDR3 coding DNA: TGTGCCAGTCTGGAGGCTAGCGGGAGGAAGTTCTTC. It yields the protein CASLEASGRKFF. J is TRBJ2-1 and V is TRBV28, with TRBD2 identical over 11 bases. With 9 bases clipped from V and 14 bases from J, the junction kept 9 bases outside the gene matches. The CDR3 sequence is 12 residues long. CDR1 and CDR2 from the germline V gene are MDHEN and SYDVKM.

The CDR3 nucleotides read TGTGCCAGCAGCCCGGGGCACCGATCCTACGAGCAGTACTTC. Encoded protein: CASSPGHRSYEQYF. The chain joins TRBV28 to TRBJ2-7; TRBD1 or TRBD2 may be the D gene (5 bases each). Trimming left V 6 bases short and J 1 base short, with 13 bases between. Germline V gives CDR1 MDHEN, CDR2 SYDVKM. This CDR3 contains 14 residues. Filled out from reference TRBV28 and TRBJ2-7, the complete variable domain reads DVKVTQSSRYLVKRTGEKVFLECVQDMDHENMFWYRQDPGLGLRLIYFSYDVKMKEKGDIPEGYSVSREKKERFSLILESASTNQTSMYLCASSPGHRSYEQYFGPGTRLTVT.

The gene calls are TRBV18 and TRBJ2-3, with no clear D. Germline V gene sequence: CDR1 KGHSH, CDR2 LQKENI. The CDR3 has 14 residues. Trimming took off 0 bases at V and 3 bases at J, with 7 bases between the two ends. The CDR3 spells CASSPPPGTDTQYF. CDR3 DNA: TGTGCCAGCTCACCACCGCCGGGTACAGATACGCAGTATTTT.

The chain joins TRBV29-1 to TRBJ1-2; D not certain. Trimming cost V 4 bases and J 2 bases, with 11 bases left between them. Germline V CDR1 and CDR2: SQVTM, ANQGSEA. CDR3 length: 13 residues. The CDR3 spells CSVVLRRNYGYTF. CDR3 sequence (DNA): TGCAGCGTTGTACTCAGGAGAAACTATGGCTACACCTTC.